This T cell receptor beta chain was obtained from a study of control samples from healthy donors and cancer patients. Here immunoSEQ multiplex PCR was the method, and the copy in TCRdb shows in-frame clones only, minus some. The sample holds over 80,000 clones; 70% to 80% are singletons and the top ten take more than 9%. The material sequenced was blood. This receptor was obtained from a woman younger than 45 in good health.

The CDR3 DNA is TGTGCCAGCAGCTTGGACAGGGTCAGCTCTGGAAACACCATATATTTT. Amino acids: CASSLDRVSSGNTIYF. The V call is TRBV5-4, the J call TRBJ1-3; possible D gene TRBD1, 6 bases. V was trimmed by 0 bases and J by 0 bases, leaving 10 bases between them. Germline V gene sequence: CDR1 SGHNT, CDR2 YYREEE (reference sequence). CDR3 size: 16 residues. Full variable domain (missing parts from reference TRBV5-4 and TRBJ1-3): ETGVTQSPTHLIKTRGQQVTLRCSSQSGHNTVSWYQQALGQGPQFIFQYYREEENGRGNFPPRFSGLQFPNYSSELNVNALELDDSALYLCASSLDRVSSGNTIYFGEGSWLTVV.